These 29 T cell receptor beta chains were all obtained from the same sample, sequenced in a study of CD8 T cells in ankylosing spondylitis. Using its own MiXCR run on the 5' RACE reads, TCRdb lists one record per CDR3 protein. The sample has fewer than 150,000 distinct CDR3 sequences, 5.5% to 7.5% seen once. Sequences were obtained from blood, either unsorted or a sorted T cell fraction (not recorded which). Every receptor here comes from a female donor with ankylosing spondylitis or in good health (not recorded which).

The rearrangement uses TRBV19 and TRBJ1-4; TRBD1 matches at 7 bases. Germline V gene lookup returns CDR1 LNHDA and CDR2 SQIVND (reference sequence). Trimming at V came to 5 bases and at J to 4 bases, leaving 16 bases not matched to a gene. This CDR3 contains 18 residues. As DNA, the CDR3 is TGTGCCAGTAGTGGAAATTTGCTCGACAGGGTGAATAATGAAAAACTGTTTTTT. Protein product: CASSGNLLDRVNNEKLFF.

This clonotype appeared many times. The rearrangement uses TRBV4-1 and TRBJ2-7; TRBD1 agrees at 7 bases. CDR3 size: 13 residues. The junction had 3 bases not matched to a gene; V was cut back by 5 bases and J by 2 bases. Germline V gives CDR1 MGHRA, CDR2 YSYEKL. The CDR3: CASSFGQAYEQYF. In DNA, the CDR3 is TGCGCCAGCAGCTTCGGACAGGCCTACGAGCAGTACTTC.

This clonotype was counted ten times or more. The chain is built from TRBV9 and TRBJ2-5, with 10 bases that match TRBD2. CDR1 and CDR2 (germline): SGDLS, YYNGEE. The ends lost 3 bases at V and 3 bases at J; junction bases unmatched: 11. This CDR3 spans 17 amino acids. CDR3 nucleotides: TGTGCCAGCAGCGCGAAGGTAGTAGCGGGGGGAAAAGAGACCCAGTACTTC. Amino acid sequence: CASSAKVVAGGKETQYF.

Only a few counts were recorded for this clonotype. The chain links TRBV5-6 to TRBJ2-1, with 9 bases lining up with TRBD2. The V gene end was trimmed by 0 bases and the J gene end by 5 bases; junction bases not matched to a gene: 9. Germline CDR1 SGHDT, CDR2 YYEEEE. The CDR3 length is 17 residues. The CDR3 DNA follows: TGTGCCAGCAGCTTGGGAGTTATAGCGGGGGCTCACAATGAGCAGTTCTTC. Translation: CASSLGVIAGAHNEQFF.

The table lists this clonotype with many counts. CDR3 in DNA: TGTGCCAGCAGTGAATCCCCAGTAGGCTACACCTTC. It encodes CASSESPVGYTF. J is TRBJ1-2 and V is TRBV25-1; no reliable D call. V shed 1 base and J shed 8 bases, with 8 bases lying between them. Per germline, CDR1 MGHDK and CDR2 SYGVNS. The CDR3 runs 12 residues.

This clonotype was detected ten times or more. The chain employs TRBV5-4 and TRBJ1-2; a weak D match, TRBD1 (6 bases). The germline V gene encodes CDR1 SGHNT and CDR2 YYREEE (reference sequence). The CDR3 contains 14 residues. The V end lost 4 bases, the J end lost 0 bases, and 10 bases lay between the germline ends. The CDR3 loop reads CASSQDRANYGYTF. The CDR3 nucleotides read TGTGCCAGCAGCCAGGACAGAGCTAACTATGGCTACACCTTC.

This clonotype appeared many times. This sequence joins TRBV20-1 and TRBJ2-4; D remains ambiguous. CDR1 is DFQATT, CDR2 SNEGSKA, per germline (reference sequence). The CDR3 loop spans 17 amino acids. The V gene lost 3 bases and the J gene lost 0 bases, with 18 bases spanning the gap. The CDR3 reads CSASPLTSSLAKNIQYF. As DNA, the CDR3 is TGCAGTGCTAGTCCTTTAACAAGCTCGCTAGCCAAAAACATTCAGTACTTC.

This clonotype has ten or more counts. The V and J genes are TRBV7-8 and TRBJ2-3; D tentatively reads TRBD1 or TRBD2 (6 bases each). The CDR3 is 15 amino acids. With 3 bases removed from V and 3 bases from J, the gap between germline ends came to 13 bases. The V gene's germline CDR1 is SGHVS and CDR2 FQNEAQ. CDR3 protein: CASSFGGRITDTQYF. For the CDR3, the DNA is TGTGCCAGCAGCTTTGGGGGGCGGATAACAGATACGCAGTATTTT.

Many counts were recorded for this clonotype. The CDR3 DNA sequence: TGTGCCAGCAGCAGGGCAGGGTCCTACGAGCAGTACTTC. Its protein product is CASSRAGSYEQYF. The V call is TRBV6-6, the J call TRBJ2-7; tentatively, D is TRBD1 (5 bases). Trimming left V 6 bases short and J 1 base short, with 10 bases between. Germline lookup yields CDR1 MNHNY and CDR2 SVGAGI (reference sequence). CDR3 length: 13 residues.

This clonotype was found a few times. The CDR3 bases are TGTGCCAGCAGTGGAAACTTTAACAGGGATACTAATGAAAAACTGTTTTTT. Translating gives CASSGNFNRDTNEKLFF. J is TRBJ1-4 and V is TRBV2; the D gene is possibly TRBD1 (6 bases). The CDR3 consists of 17 residues. Germline V CDR1 and CDR2: SNHLY, FYNNEI. Trimming cost V 4 bases and J 2 bases, with 17 bases left between them.

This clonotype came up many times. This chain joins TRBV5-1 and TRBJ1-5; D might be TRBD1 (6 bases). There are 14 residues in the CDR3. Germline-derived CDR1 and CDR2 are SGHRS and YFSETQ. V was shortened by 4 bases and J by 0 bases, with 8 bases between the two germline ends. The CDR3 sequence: CASSPDSSNQPQHF. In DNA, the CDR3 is TGCGCCAGCAGCCCGGACAGTAGCAATCAGCCCCAGCATTTT.

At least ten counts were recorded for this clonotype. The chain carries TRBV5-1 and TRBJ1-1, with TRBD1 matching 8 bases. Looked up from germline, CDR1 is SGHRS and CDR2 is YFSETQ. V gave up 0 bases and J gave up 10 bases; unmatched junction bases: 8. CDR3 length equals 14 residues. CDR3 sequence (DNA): TGCGCCAGCAGCTTGGCCTCGGGACAGGAGAGAGCTTTCTTT. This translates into CASSLASGQERAFF. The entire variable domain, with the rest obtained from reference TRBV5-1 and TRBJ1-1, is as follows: KAGVTQTPRYLIKTRGQQVTLSCSPISGHRSVSWYQQTPGQGLQFLFEYFSETQRNKGNFPGRFSGRQFSNSRSEMNVSTLELGDSALYLCASSLASGQERAFFGQGTRLTVV.

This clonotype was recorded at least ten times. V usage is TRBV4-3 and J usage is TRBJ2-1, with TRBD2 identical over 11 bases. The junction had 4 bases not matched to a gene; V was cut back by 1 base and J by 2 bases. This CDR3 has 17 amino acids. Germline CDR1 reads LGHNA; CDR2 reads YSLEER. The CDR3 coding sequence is TGCGCCAGCAGCCAAGGGCCTAGCGGGGGGACCTACAATGAGCAGTTCTTC. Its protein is CASSQGPSGGTYNEQFF.

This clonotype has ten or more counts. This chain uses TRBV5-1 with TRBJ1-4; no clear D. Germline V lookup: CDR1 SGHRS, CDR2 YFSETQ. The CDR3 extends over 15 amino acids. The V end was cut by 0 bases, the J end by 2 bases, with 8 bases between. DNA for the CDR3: TGCGCCAGCAGCTTGGTTGCCAGCACTAATGAAAAACTGTTTTTT. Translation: CASSLVASTNEKLFF.

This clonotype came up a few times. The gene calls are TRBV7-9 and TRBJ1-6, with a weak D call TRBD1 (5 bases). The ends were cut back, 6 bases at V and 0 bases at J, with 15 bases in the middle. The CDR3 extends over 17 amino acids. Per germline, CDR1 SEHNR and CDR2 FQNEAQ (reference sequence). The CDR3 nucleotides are TGTGCCAGCAGAGAGGGGTTGGAAAGCTCCTATAATTCACCCCTCCACTTT. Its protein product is CASREGLESSYNSPLHF. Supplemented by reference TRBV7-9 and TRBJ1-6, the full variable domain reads DTGVSQNPRHKITKRGQNVTFRCDPISEHNRLYWYRQTLGQGPEFLTYFQNEAQLEKSRLLSDRFSAERPKGSFSTLEIQRTEQGDSAMYLCASREGLESSYNSPLHFGNGTRLTVT.

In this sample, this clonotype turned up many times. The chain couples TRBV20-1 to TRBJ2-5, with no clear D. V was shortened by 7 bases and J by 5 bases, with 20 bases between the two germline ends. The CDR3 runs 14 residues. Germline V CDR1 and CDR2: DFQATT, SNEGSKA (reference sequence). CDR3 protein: CSVQWTGPKETQYF. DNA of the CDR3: TGCAGTGTTCAGTGGACCGGGCCCAAGGAGACCCAGTACTTC.

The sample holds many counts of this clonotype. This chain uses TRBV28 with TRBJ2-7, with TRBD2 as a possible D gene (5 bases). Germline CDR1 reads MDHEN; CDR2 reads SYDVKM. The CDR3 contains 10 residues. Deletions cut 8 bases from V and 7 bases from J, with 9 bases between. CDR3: CASGLREQYF. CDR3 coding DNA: TGTGCCAGCGGACTTCGGGAGCAGTACTTC.

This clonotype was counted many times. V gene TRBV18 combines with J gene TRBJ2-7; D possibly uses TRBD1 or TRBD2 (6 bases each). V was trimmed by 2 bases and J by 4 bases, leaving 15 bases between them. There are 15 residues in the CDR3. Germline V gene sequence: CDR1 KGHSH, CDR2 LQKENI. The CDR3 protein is CASSPRGAARYEQYF. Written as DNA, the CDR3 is TGTGCCAGCTCACCAAGGGGGGCGGCGAGGTACGAGCAGTACTTC.

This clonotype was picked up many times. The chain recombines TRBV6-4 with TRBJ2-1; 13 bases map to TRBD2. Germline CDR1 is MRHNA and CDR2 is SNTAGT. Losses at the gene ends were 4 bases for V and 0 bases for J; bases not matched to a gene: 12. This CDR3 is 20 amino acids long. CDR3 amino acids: CASSGPTSGGSLSSYNEQFF. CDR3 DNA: TGTGCCAGCAGTGGACCGACTAGCGGGGGGTCCTTAAGCTCCTACAATGAGCAGTTCTTC.

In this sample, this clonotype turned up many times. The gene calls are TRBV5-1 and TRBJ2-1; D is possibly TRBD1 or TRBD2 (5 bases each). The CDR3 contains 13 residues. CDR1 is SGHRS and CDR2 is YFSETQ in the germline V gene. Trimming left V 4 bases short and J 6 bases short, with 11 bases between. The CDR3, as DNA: TGCGCCAGCAGCGAGGGGTATGGCAATGAGCAGTTCTTC. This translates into CASSEGYGNEQFF.

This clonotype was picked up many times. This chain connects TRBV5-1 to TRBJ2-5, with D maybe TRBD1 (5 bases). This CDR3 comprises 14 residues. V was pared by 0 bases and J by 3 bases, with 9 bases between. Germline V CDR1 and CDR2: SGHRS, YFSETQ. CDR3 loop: CASSLGGREETQYF. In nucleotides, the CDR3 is TGCGCCAGCAGCTTGGGGGGCCGTGAAGAGACCCAGTACTTC.

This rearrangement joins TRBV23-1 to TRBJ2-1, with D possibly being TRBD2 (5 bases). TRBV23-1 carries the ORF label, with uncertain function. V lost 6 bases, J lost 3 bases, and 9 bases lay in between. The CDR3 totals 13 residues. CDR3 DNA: TGCGCCAGCAGCGGGGTGGTCTACAATGAGCAGTTCTTC. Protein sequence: CASSGVVYNEQFF.

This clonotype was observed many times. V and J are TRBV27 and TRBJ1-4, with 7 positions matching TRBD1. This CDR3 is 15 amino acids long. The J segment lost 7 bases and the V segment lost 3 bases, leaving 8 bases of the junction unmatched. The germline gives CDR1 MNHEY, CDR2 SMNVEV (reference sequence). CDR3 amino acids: CASSFDREGGEKLFF. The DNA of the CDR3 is TGTGCCAGCAGTTTCGACAGGGAGGGGGGTGAAAAACTGTTTTTT.

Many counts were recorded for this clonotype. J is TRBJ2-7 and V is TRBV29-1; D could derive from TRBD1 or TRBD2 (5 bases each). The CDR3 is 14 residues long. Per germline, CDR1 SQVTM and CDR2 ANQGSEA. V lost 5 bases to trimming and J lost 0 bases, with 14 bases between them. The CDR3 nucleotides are TGCAGCGTTCTCCGGGACGTATTCTCCTACGAGCAGTACTTC. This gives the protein CSVLRDVFSYEQYF.

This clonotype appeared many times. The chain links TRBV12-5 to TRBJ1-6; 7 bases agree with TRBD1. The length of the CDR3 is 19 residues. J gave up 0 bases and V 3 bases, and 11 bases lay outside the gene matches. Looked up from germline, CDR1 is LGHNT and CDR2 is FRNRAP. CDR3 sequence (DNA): TGTGCTAGTGGTTTCGCCCAGGGGGGACAGAACTCCTATAATTCACCCCTCCACTTT. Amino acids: CASGFAQGGQNSYNSPLHF. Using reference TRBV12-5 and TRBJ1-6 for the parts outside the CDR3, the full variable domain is DARVTQTPRHKVTEMGQEVTMRCQPILGHNTVFWYRQTMMQGLELLAYFRNRAPLDDSGMPKDRFSAEMPDATLATLKIQPSEPRDSAVYFCASGFAQGGQNSYNSPLHFGNGTRLTVT.

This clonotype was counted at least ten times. The CDR3 region is CASSDWGDHSYEQYF. The DNA of the CDR3 is TGTGCCAGCAGTGACTGGGGGGACCACTCCTACGAGCAGTACTTC. J is TRBJ2-7 and V is TRBV25-1; a possible D gene is TRBD2 (6 bases). V lost 3 bases to trimming and J lost 0 bases, with 12 bases between them. Germline assignment: CDR1 MGHDK and CDR2 SYGVNS. The CDR3 extends over 15 amino acids.

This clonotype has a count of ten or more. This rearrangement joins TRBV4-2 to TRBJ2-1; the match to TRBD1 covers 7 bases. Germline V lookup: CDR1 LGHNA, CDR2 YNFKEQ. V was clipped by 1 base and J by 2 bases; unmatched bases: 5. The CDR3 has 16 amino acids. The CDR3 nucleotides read TGTGCCAGCAGCCAAGGGGACAGACTACCCTACAATGAGCAGTTCTTC. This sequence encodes CASSQGDRLPYNEQFF.

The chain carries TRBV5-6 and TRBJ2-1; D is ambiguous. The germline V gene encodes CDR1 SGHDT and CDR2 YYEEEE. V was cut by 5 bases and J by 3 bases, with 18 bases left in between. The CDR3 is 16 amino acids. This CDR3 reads CASRVERETVYNEQFF. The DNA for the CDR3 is TGTGCCAGCAGGGTCGAAAGGGAAACCGTCTACAATGAGCAGTTCTTC.

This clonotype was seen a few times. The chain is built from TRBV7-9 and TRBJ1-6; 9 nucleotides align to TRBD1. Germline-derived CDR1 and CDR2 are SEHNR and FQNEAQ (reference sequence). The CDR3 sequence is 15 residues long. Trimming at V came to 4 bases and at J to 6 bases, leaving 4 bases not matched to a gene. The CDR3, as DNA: TGTGCCAGCAGCTCCCCGGACAGGGGTAATTCACCCCTCCACTTT. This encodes CASSSPDRGNSPLHF.